The sequence of this T cell receptor beta chain was determined in a study of cytomegalovirus exposure and HLA in healthy donors. The table came from immunoSEQ multiplex PCR; TCRdb's copy has only in-frame clones and leaves some out. Of 59,000 or so clones listed, roughly 89% are singletons. This receptor was obtained from a woman in her late teens or twenties in good health and CMV-seronegative. Sample: PBMCs.

The chain's CDR3 is CASSFGLAGGYEQYF. The DNA of the CDR3 is TGTGCCAGCAGTTTCGGACTAGCGGGAGGTTACGAGCAGTACTTC. V gene TRBV28 combines with J gene TRBJ2-7, with 14 bases aligning to TRBD2. V gave up 3 bases and J gave up 4 bases; unmatched junction bases: 2. The CDR3 is 15 amino acids. Germline CDR1 and CDR2: MDHEN and SYDVKM.